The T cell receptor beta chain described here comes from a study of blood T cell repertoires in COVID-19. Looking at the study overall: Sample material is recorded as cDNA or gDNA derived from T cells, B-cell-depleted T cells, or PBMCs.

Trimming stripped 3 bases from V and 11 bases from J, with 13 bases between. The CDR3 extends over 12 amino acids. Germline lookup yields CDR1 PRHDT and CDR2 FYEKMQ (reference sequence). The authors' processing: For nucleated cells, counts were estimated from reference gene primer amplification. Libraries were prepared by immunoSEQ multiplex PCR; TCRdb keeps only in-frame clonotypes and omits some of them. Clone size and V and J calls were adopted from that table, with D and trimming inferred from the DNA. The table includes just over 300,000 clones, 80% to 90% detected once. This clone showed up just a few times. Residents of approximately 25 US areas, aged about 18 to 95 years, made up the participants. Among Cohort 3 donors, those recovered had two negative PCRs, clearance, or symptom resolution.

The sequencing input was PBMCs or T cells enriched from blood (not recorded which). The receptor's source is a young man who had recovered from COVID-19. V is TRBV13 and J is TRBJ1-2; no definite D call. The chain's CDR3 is CASSFSFTGYTF. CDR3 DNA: TGTGCCAGCAGCTTCTCCTTCACGGGTTACACCTTC.